The TCR beta chain under discussion was sequenced for a study of blood T cell repertoires in COVID-19. Across the whole study: T cells, B-cell-depleted T cells, or PBMCs supplied cDNA or gDNA.

This CDR3 has 15 amino acids. The germline V and J ends were trimmed by 5 bases and 0 bases, with 11 bases remaining between them. Germline V gives CDR1 SGHTA, CDR2 FQGTGA. Original handling: Amplification of reference gene primers was used by the study to estimate nucleated cell counts. Only in-frame clones appear in the TCRdb table, and some are missing; sequencing was by immunoSEQ multiplex PCR. The D gene and trimming were derived from the DNA, and the V and J assignments and clone size from that table. Of about 62,000 clones listed, less than 80% are singletons. The clonotype comes from a man aged 55 to 69 with acute or convalescent COVID-19. The sample comprised peripheral blood. The chain links TRBV7-3 to TRBJ1-3; D is possibly TRBD1 (5 bases). The CDR3 spells CASSKQAHSGNTIYF. CDR3 coding DNA: TGTGCCAGCAGCAAACAGGCCCACTCTGGAAACACCATATATTTT.